The text below deals with one TCR beta chain. At one of its ends the junction is not consistent with the germline gene, which may arise from a read error. These data come from a study of blood T cell repertoires in COVID-19. Some clones are missing from TCRdb's copy, which holds only in-frame ones; the method was immunoSEQ multiplex PCR. The sample shows 350,000 to 400,000 clones, around 91% of them seen only once. This CDR3 spans 12 amino acids. Per the germline V gene, CDR1 is MNHEY and CDR2 is SVGEGT. The source of this sequence is a man younger than 35 who had recovered from COVID-19. Sequences were obtained from PBMCs or T cells enriched from blood (not recorded which). The genes are TRBV6-2 or TRBV6-3 and TRBJ2-1; 10 bases fit TRBD1. CDR3 residues: CASSYSGTGALF. Here the CDR3 DNA reads TGTGCCAGCAGTTACTCGGGGACAGGGGCGCTCTTC.